Presented here are 8 T cell receptor beta chains from one specimen sequenced in a study of T cells in Graves' hyperthyroidism and ophthalmopathy (dated by TCRdb to the late 2010s). Library method: multiplex PCR. Sequencer: Illumina HiSeq 2000. The TCR beta CDR3 regions were amplified from RNA transcripts. The TCR CDR3 was subjected to a first round of RT-PCR using the HTBI primer set and the Qiagen OneStep RT-PCR kit. TCRdb reanalyzed the raw reads on its own, using fastp at Q25 for trimming and MiXCR for clone calling, and kept in-frame beta chains. Every distinct CDR3 protein forms one entry, paired with its most common genes and DNA. The sample includes 200,000 to 250,000 distinct CDR3 sequences, with about 24% observed a single time. The top ten hold around 32% of the sample. The specimen was blood. All receptors derive from a woman between 40 and 50 years old with Graves' ophthalmopathy.

This clonotype showed up many times. In DNA form, the CDR3 reads TGCGCCAGTACTCCCGGGACAGGGTTCGGGGCCTCCTACGAGCAGTACTTC. Translated, it gives CASTPGTGFGASYEQYF. V usage is TRBV5-1 and J usage is TRBJ2-7; TRBD1 matches at 9 bases. Germline V lookup: CDR1 SGHRS, CDR2 YFSETQ. The CDR3 extends over 17 amino acids. J lost 0 bases, V lost 8 bases, and 15 bases had no gene match.

This clonotype was counted only a few times. The chain recombines TRBV6-5 with TRBJ2-5; TRBD2 matches 8 bases. Trimming removed 6 bases from V and 5 bases from J; junction bases left unmatched: 14. In germline, CDR1 is MNHEY, CDR2 SVGAGI. The CDR3 contains 16 residues. As DNA, the CDR3 is TGTGCCAGCAGCATAGGGGGACTAGGGAGCATCGAGACCCAGTACTTC. It specifies CASSIGGLGSIETQYF.

This clonotype was observed many times. The chain carries TRBV13 and TRBJ2-2; 8 bases are shared with TRBD1. CDR3 size: 17 residues. Germline values: CDR1 PRHDT, CDR2 FYEKMQ (reference sequence). After removal of 0 bases from V and 1 base from J, the junction contained 4 bases not matched to a gene. The chain's CDR3 is CASSLGLGQENTGELFF. The CDR3 DNA reads as TGTGCCAGCAGCTTAGGCTTGGGACAGGAGAACACCGGGGAGCTGTTTTTT.

This clonotype was picked up many times. The V gene is TRBV29-1, the J gene TRBJ2-7; tentative D call: TRBD1 (6 bases). Trimming removed 7 bases at V and 4 bases at J, with 14 bases between. This CDR3 region has 12 residues. Germline-derived CDR1 and CDR2 are SQVTM and ANQGSEA. CDR3 in DNA: TGCAGCGCCCTAGGACAGTTTTACGAGCAGTACTTC. This gives the protein CSALGQFYEQYF.

At least ten counts were recorded for this clonotype. The rearrangement uses TRBV30 and TRBJ1-1, with a tentative D call TRBD1 (5 bases). The CDR3 extends over 15 amino acids. Germline V CDR1 and CDR2: GTSNPN, SVGIG (reference sequence). The V and J ends lost 2 bases and 1 base respectively, with 14 bases between them. The CDR3 here is CAWSILTAENTEAFF. In nucleotides, the CDR3 is TGTGCCTGGAGTATACTGACAGCAGAGAACACTGAAGCTTTCTTT.

This clonotype has a count of ten or more. The rearrangement links TRBV6-1 to TRBJ2-7; 8 nucleotides align to TRBD1. The CDR3 runs 15 residues. V shed 4 bases and J 0 bases; nucleotides not matched to a gene: 5. Germline values: CDR1 MNHNS, CDR2 SASEGT. As DNA, the CDR3 is TGTGCCAGCAGTGCGGGACAGGCCTTCTCCTACGAGCAGTACTTC. Protein: CASSAGQAFSYEQYF.

Concerning this clonotype: At one of its ends the junction is not consistent with the germline gene, which may arise from a read error. The chain employs TRBV2 and TRBJ2-5; tentatively, D is TRBD1 (5 bases). The germline CDR1 and CDR2 sequences are SNHLY and FYNNEI. The CDR3 has 14 residues. CDR3 coding DNA: TGTGCCAGCAGGGGAAGGACATCCCAAGGGACCCAGTACTTC. Its protein product is CASRGRTSQGTQYF.

This clonotype was observed at least ten times. V usage is TRBV30 and J usage is TRBJ2-2, with D perhaps TRBD2 (5 bases). The CDR3 consists of 14 residues. Germline values: CDR1 GTSNPN, CDR2 SVGIG (reference sequence). V dropped 1 base and J dropped 7 bases, with 13 bases sitting between them. CDR3 region: CAWSGWLAGGELFF. DNA of the CDR3: TGTGCCTGGAGTGGTTGGCTAGCAGGCGGGGAGCTGTTTTTT. The full variable domain, rest sourced from reference TRBV30 and TRBJ2-2, is SQTIHQWPATLVQPVGSPLSLECTVEGTSNPNLYWYRQAAGRGLQLLFYSVGIGQISSEVPQNLSASRPQDRQFILSSKKLLLSDSGFYLCAWSGWLAGGELFFGEGSRLTVL.